This T cell receptor (beta chain) is from a study of cytomegalovirus exposure and HLA in healthy donors. Study results and caveats: The study put 150 or so TCR beta chains on its list as cytomegalovirus-associated. TCR beta chains associated with HLA were, in a later analysis, more clonally expanded than equally common others. There were several of the most significant clusters that appeared linked to common viral pathogens in a later analysis.

Use of 60 Vbeta and 13 Jbeta primers characterized the PCR. The data were produced by immunoSEQ multiplex PCR, yet TCRdb's version contains in-frame clones alone and is incomplete. The sample shows 100,000 to 150,000 clones, under 80% of them seen only once. Germline CDR1 is SGHTA and CDR2 is FQGTGA. Losses at the gene ends were 5 bases for V and 6 bases for J; bases not matched to a gene: 3. The CDR3 runs 13 residues. For this clone: Its matching antigen is unknown.

The rearrangement joins TRBV7-3 to TRBJ1-1; 10 nucleotides align to TRBD1. This sequence originates from a man aged 60-69 years in good health and CMV-seropositive. Source material: PBMCs. CDR3 residues: CASSRDRGAEAFF. CDR3 sequence (DNA): TGTGCCAGCAGCCGGGACAGGGGAGCTGAAGCTTTCTTT.